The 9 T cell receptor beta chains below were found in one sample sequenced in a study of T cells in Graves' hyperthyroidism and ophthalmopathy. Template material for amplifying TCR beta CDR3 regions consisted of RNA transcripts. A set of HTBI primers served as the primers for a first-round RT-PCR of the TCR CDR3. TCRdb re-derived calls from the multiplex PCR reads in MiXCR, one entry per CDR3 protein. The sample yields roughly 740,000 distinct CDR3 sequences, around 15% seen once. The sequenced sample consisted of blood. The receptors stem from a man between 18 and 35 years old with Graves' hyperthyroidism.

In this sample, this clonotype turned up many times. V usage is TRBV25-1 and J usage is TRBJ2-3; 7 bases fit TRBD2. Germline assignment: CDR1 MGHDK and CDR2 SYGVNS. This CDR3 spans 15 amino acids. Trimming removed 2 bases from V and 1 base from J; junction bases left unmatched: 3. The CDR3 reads CASSERLAGTDTQYF. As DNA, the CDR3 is TGTGCCAGCAGTGAACGTCTAGCGGGCACAGATACGCAGTATTTT.

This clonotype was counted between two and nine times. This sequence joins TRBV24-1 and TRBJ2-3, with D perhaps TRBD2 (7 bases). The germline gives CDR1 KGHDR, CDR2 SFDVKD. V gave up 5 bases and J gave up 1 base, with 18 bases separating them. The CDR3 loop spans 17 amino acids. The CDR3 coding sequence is TGTGCCACCAGTGGAGAGAAGGGGGGGCGCGGCACAGATACGCAGTATTTT. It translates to CATSGEKGGRGTDTQYF.

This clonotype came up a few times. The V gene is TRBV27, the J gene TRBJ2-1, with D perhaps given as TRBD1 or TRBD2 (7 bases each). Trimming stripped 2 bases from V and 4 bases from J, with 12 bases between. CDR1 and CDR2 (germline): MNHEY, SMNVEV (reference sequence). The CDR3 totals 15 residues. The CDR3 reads CASSLQGGLYNEQFF. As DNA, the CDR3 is TGTGCCAGCAGTTTACAGGGGGGGTTATACAATGAGCAGTTCTTC.

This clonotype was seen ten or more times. CDR3 protein: CASSLWASVSTDTQYF. For the CDR3, the DNA is TGTGCCAGCAGCTTATGGGCTAGCGTTAGCACAGATACGCAGTATTTT. The chain links TRBV7-2 to TRBJ2-3; D might be TRBD2 (6 bases). This CDR3 spans 16 amino acids. V was shortened by 2 bases and J by 0 bases, with 12 bases between the two germline ends. The germline V gene encodes CDR1 SGHTA and CDR2 FQGNSA.

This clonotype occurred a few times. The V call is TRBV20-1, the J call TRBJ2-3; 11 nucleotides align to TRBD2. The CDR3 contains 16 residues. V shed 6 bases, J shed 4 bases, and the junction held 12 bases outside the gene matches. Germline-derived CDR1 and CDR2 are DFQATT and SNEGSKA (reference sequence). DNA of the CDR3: TGCAGTGCGAAGGACCGACTAGCGGGATCGCCAGATACGCAGTATTTT. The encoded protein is CSAKDRLAGSPDTQYF.

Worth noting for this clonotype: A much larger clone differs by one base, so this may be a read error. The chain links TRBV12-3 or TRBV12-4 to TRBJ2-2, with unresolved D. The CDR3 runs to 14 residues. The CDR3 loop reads CASTWGMNAGELFF. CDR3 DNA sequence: TGTGCCAGCACCTGGGGAATGAACGCCGGGGAGCTGTTTTTT.

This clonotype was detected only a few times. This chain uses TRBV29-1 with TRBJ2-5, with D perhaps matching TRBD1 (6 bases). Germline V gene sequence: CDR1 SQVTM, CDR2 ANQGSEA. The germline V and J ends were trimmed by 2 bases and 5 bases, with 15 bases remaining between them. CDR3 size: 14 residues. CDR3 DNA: TGCAGCGTTGAATATAACAGGGCCGGGGAGACCCAGTACTTC. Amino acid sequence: CSVEYNRAGETQYF.

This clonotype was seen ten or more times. The CDR3 nucleotides read TGTGCCAGCAGTGTCGGGGAGCAGTACTTC. Its protein product is CASSVGEQYF. V usage is TRBV2 and J usage is TRBJ2-7; D uncertain. This CDR3 is 10 amino acids long. Deletions cut 4 bases from V and 7 bases from J, with 5 bases between. Germline V gives CDR1 SNHLY, CDR2 FYNNEI.

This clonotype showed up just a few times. CDR3 nucleotide sequence: TGTGCCATCAGTGAGTCCGATAGTCAATCCGAGCAGTACTTC. Amino acid sequence: CAISESDSQSEQYF. The chain joins TRBV10-3 to TRBJ2-7, with D unclear. Between the trimmed V and J ends, which lost 0 bases and 6 bases, there was a span of 12 bases. The CDR3 runs to 14 residues. Germline V gene sequence: CDR1 ENHRY, CDR2 SYGVKD.